The source of this T cell receptor beta chain is a study of early T cells in non-severe SARS-CoV-2 infection. Background on the study: It was bulk RNA from unsorted whole blood that was sequenced, and the chains were unpaired. Study observations and caveats: Private and CD4 specificities were missed by VDJdb matching, which favored anti-spike CD8 responses.

Trimming cost V 0 bases and J 7 bases, with 22 bases left between them. Germline V CDR1 and CDR2: DFQATT, SNEGSKA (reference sequence). This CDR3 comprises 16 residues. With regard to this clonotype: Its antigen remains unknown.

Researchers tagged individual cDNA molecules with unique molecular identifiers. TCRdb ran MiXCR on the 5' RACE reads and lists one entry per CDR3 protein. Of about 68,000 distinct CDR3 sequences listed, 12% were seen once; the top ten hold approximately 1.7%. The clonotype originates from an adult who was a healthcare worker with PCR-confirmed SARS-CoV-2 infection or an uninfected control (not recorded which). The rearrangement joins TRBV20-1 to TRBJ2-7; no reliable D call. Sequenced input: whole blood. The CDR3 sequence is CSARDIADPTRGEQYF. Here the CDR3 DNA reads TGCAGTGCTAGAGATATAGCCGACCCAACGCGAGGAGAGCAGTACTTC.